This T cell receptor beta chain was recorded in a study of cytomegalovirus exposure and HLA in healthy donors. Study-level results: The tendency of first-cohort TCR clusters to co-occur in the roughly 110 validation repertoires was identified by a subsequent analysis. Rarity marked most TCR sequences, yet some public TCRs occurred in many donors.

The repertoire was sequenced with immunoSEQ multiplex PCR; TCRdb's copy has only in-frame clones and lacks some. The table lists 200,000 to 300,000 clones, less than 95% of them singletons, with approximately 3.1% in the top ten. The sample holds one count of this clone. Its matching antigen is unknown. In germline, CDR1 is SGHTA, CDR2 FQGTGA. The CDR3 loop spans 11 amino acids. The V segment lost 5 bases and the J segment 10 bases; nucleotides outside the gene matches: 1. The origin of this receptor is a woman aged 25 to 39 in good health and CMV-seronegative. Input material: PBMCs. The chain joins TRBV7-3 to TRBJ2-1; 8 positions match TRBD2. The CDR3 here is CASSTSGEQFF. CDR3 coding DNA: TGTGCCAGCAGCACTAGCGGAGAGCAGTTCTTC.